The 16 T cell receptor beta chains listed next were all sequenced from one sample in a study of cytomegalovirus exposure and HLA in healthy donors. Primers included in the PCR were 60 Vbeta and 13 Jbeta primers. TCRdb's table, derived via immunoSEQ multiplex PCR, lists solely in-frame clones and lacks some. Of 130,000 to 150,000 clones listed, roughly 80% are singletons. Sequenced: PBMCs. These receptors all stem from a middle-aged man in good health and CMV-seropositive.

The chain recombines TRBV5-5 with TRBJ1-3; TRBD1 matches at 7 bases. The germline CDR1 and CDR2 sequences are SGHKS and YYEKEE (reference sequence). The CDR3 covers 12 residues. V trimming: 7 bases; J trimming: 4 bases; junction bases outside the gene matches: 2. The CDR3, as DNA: TGTGCCAGCGGACAGGAAGGAAACACCATATATTTT. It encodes CASGQEGNTIYF.

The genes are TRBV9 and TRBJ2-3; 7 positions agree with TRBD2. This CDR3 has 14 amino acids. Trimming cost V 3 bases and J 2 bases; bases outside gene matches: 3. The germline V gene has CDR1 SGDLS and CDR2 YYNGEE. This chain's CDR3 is CASSASGITDTQYF. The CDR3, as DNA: TGTGCCAGCAGCGCTAGCGGAATCACAGATACGCAGTATTTT. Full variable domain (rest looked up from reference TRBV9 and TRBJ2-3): DSGVTQTPKHLITATGQRVTLRCSPRSGDLSVYWYQQSLDQGLQFLIQYYNGEERAKGNILERFSAQQFPDLHSELNLSSLELGDSALYFCASSASGITDTQYFGPGTRLTVL.

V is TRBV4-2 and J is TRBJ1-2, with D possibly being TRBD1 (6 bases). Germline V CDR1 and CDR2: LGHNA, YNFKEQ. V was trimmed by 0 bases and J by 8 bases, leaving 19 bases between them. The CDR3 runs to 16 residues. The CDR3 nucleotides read TGTGCCAGCAGCCAAGATCAACAGGGTGGGGTAGGGGGCTACACCTTC. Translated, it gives CASSQDQQGGVGGYTF.

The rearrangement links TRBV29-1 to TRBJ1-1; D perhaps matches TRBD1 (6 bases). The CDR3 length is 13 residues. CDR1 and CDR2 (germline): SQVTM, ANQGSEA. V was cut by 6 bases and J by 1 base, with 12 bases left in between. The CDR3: CSVVGHRNTEAFF. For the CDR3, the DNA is TGCAGCGTCGTGGGACACCGGAACACTGAAGCTTTCTTT. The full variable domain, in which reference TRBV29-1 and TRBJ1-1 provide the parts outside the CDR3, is SAVISQKPSRDICQRGTSLTIQCQVDSQVTMMFWYRQQPGQSLTLIATANQGSEATYESGFVIDKFPISRPNLTFSTLTVSNMSPEDSSIYLCSVVGHRNTEAFFGQGTRLTVV.

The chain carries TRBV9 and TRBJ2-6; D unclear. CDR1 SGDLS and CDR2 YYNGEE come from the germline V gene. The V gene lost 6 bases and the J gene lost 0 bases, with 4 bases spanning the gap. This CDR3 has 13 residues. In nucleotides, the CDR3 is TGTGCCAGCACCAGCTCTGGGGCCAACGTCCTGACTTTC. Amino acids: CASTSSGANVLTF.

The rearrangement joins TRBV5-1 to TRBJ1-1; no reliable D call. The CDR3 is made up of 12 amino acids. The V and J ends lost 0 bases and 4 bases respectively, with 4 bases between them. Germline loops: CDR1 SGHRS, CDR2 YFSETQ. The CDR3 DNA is TGCGCCAGCAGCTTGGTGAGCACTGAAGCTTTCTTT. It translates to CASSLVSTEAFF. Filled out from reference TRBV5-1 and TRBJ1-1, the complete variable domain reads KAGVTQTPRYLIKTRGQQVTLSCSPISGHRSVSWYQQTPGQGLQFLFEYFSETQRNKGNFPGRFSGRQFSNSRSEMNVSTLELGDSALYLCASSLVSTEAFFGQGTRLTVV.

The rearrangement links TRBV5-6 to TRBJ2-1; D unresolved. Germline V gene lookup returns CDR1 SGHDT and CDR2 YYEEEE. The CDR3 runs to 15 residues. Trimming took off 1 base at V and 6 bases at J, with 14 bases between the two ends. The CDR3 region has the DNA TGTGCCAGCAGCTTGCTTCAGGTGTGGTCCAATGAGCAGTTCTTC. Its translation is CASSLLQVWSNEQFF.

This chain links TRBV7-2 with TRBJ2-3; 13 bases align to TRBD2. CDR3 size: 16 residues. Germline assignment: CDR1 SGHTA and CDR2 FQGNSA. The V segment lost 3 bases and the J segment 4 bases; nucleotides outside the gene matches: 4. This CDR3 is CASSFRGLAGSDTQYF. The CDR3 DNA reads TGTGCCAGCAGCTTCCGGGGACTAGCGGGATCAGATACGCAGTATTTT.

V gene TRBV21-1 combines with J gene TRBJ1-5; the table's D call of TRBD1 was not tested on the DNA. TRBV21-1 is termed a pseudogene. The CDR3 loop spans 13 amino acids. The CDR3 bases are TGTGCCAGCAGGACATATAGCAATCAGCCCCAGCATTTT. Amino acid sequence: CASRTYSNQPQHF.

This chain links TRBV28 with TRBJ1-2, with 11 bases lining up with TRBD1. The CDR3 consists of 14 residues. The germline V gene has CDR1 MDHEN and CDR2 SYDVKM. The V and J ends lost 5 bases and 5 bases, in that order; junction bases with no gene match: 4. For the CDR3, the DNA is TGTGCCAGCAGTCCCGGGACAGGGGGGTATGGCTACACCTTC. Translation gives CASSPGTGGYGYTF.

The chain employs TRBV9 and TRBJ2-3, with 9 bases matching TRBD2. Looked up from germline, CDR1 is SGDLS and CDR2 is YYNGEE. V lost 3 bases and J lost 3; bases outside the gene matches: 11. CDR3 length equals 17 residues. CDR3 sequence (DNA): TGTGCCAGCAGCGCACTGGTACTTACTAGCGGGACAGATACGCAGTATTTT. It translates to CASSALVLTSGTDTQYF.

The CDR3 DNA follows: TGCGCCAGCAGCTCTCTGGCGGGGTCGGTTACGTGGAGCGGCTACGAGCAGTACTTC. Translation gives CASSSLAGSVTWSGYEQYF. This sequence joins TRBV5-1 and TRBJ2-5, with D possibly being TRBD2 (6 bases). The J call may be mistaken, given a closer DNA end match to TRBJ2-7. The CDR3 has 19 residues. The germline CDR1 and CDR2 sequences are SGHRS and YFSETQ.

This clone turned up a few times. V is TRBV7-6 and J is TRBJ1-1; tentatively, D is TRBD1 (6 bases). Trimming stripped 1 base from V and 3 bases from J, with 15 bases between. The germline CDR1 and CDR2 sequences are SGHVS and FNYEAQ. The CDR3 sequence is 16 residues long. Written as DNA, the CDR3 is TGTGCCAGCAGCTTAGGTTCAGGGGTCGGAGACACTGAAGCTTTCTTT. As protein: CASSLGSGVGDTEAFF.

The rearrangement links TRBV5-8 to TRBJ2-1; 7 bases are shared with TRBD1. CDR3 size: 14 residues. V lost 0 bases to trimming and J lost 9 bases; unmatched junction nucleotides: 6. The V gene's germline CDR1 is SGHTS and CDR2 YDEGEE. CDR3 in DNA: TGTGCCAGCAGCTTGGACAGGGGCCTGGGTGAGCAGTTCTTC. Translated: CASSLDRGLGEQFF. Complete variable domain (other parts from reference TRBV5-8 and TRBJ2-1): EAGVTQSPTHLIKTRGQQATLRCSPISGHTSVYWYQQALGLGLQFLLWYDEGEERNRGNFPPRFSGRQFPNYSSELNVNALELEDSALYLCASSLDRGLGEQFFGPGTRLTVL.

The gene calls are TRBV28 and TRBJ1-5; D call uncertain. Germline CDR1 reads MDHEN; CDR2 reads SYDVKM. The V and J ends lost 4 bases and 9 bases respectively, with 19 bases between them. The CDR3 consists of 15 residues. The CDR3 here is CASSSPGAVKWPQHF. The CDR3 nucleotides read TGTGCCAGCAGTTCCCCGGGTGCGGTGAAGTGGCCCCAGCATTTT.

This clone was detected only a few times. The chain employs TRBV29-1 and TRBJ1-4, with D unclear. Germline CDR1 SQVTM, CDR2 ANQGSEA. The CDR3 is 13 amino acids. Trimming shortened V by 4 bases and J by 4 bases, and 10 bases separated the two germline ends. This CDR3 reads CSVAGVLNEKLFF. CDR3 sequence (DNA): TGCAGCGTTGCGGGAGTCCTTAATGAAAAACTGTTTTTT. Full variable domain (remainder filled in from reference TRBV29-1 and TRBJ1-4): SAVISQKPSRDICQRGTSLTIQCQVDSQVTMMFWYRQQPGQSLTLIATANQGSEATYESGFVIDKFPISRPNLTFSTLTVSNMSPEDSSIYLCSVAGVLNEKLFFGSGTQLSVL.